A single TCR beta chain is shown here with its context. Its antigen remains unknown. This sample stems from a study of blood T cells in healthy people across ages. Study overall: The capture of about one barcoded beta molecule per two T cells was achieved by template switching. Study-wide results and limits: Per million T cells, TCR beta diversity dropped about linearly as age rose. Observed TCR beta diversity showed a strong correlation with the percentage of naive T cells as measured by flow cytometry.

The authors ran a second PCR of roughly 6 to 12 cycles using a sample-barcoded 5' primer and a J-beta primer mix. Tagging of each cDNA molecule was performed by a template-switch adaptor with 12 random nucleotides. TCRdb reprocessed the 5' RACE reads via MiXCR and lists one record per CDR3 protein. The table includes about 680,000 distinct CDR3 sequences, roughly 50% detected once. The germline V gene has CDR1 SGHDN and CDR2 FVKESK. Trimming cost V 4 bases and J 9 bases; bases outside gene matches: 9. This CDR3 has 15 residues. The material sequenced was blood. The sequence came from an older woman in good health. The chain has TRBV14 and TRBJ2-6, with 7 bases matching TRBD2. The CDR3 DNA is TGTGCCAGCAGCCGCCGGGGAGGGCAGGGCAACGTCCTGACTTTC. Its protein product is CASSRRGGQGNVLTF.